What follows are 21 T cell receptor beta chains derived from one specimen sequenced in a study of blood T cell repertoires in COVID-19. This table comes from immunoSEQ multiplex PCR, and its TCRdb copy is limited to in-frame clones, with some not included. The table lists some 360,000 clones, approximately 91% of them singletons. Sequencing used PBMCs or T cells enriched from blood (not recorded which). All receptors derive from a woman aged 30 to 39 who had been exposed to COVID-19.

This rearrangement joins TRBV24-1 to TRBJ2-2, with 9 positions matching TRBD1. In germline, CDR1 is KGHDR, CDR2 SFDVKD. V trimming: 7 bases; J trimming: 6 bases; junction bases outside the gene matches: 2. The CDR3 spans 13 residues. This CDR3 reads CATSWTGAGELFF. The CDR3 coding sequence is TGTGCCACCAGCTGGACAGGGGCCGGGGAGCTGTTTTTT.

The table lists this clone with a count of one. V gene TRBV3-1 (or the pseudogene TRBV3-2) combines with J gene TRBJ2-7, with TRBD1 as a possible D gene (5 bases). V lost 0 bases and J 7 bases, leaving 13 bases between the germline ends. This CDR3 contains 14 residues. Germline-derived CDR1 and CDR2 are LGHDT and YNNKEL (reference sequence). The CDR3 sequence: CASSQEVRGAEQYF. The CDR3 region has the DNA TGTGCCAGCAGCCAAGAGGTTAGGGGTGCAGAGCAGTACTTC.

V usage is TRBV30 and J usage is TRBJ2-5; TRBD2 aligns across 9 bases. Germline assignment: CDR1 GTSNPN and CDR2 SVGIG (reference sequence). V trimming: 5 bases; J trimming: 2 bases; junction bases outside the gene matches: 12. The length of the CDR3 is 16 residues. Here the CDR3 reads CAWGMLRTSEQETQYF. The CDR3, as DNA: TGTGCCTGGGGAATGCTGCGGACTAGCGAACAAGAGACCCAGTACTTC.

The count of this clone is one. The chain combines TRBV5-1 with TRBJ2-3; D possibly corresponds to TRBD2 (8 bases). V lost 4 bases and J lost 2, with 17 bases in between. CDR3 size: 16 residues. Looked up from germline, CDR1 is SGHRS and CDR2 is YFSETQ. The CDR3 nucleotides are TGCGCCAGCAGCCTAATTAGCGGGACAGTCACAGATACGCAGTATTTT. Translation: CASSLISGTVTDTQYF.

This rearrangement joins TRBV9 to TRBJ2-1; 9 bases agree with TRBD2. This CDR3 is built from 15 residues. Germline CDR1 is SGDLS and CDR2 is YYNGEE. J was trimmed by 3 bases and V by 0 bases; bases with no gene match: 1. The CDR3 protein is CASSVASGIYNEQFF. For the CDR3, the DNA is TGTGCCAGCAGCGTAGCTAGCGGGATCTACAATGAGCAGTTCTTC.

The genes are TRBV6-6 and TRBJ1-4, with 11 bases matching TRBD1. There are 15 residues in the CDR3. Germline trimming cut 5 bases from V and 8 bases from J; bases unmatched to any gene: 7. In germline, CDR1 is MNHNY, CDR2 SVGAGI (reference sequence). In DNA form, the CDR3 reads TGTGCCAGCAGTAACGGACAGGGGGCAGGGGAAAAACTGTTTTTT. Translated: CASSNGQGAGEKLFF.

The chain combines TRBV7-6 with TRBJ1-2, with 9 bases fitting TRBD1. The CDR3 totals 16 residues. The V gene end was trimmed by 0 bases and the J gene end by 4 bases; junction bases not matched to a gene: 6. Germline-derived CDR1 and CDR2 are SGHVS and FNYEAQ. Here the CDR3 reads CASSLAGTGRSYGYTF. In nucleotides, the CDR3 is TGTGCCAGCAGCTTAGCAGGGACAGGGAGAAGCTATGGCTACACCTTC.

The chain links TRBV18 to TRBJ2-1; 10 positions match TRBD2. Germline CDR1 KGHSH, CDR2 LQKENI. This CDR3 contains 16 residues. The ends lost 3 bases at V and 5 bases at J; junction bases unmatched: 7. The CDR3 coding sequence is TGTGCCAGCTCACCTTATCTAGCGGGAGTCGACAATGAGCAGTTCTTC. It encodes CASSPYLAGVDNEQFF.

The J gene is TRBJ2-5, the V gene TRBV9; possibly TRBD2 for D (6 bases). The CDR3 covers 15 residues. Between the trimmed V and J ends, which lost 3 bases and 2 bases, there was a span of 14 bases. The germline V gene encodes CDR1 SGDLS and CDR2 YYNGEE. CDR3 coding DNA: TGTGCCAGCAGCGGGTACGGCGGGACTCAAGAGACCCAGTACTTC. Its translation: CASSGYGGTQETQYF.

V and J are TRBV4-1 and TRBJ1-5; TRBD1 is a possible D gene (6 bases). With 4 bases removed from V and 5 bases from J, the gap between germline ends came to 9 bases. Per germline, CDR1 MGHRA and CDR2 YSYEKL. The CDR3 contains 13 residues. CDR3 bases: TGCGCCAGCAGCCTAGGGGGGGATCAGCCCCAGCATTTT. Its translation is CASSLGGDQPQHF.

CDR3 DNA: TGTGCCAGCAGCTTGTGGCTAGAAACCTCCTCTAGCACAGATACGCAGTATTTT. Residues: CASSLWLETSSSTDTQYF. The V call is TRBV5-4, the J call TRBJ2-3, with D unclear. The CDR3 is 18 amino acids. V was shortened by 1 base and J by 0 bases, with 18 bases between the two germline ends. Per the germline V gene, CDR1 is SGHNT and CDR2 is YYREEE (reference sequence). Complete variable domain (other parts from reference TRBV5-4 and TRBJ2-3): ETGVTQSPTHLIKTRGQQVTLRCSSQSGHNTVSWYQQALGQGPQFIFQYYREEENGRGNFPPRFSGLQFPNYSSELNVNALELDDSALYLCASSLWLETSSSTDTQYFGPGTRLTVL.

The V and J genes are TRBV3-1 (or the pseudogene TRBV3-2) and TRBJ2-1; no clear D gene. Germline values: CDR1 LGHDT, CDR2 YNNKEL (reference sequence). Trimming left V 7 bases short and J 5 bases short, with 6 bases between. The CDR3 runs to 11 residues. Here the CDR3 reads CASTYDNEQFF. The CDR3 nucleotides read TGTGCCAGCACCTATGACAATGAGCAGTTCTTC.

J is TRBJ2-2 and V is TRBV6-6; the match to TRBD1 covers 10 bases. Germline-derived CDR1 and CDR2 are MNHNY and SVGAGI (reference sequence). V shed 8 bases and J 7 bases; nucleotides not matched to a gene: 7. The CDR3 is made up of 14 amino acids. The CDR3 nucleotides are TGTGCCAGCTTGGGACAGGGGATCGGCGGGGAGCTGTTTTTT. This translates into CASLGQGIGGELFF.

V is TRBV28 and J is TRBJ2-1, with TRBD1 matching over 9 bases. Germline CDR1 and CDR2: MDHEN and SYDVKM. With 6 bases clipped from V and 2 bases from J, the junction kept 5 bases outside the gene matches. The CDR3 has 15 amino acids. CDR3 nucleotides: TGTGCCAGCAGGACAGGGGGTAGGACCTACAATGAGCAGTTCTTC. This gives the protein CASRTGGRTYNEQFF.

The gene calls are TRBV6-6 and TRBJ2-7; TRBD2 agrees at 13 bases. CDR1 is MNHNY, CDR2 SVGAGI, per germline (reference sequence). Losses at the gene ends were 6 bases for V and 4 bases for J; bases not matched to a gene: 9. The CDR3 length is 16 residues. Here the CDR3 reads CASRPHGLAGDYEQYF. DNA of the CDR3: TGTGCCAGCAGGCCGCACGGACTAGCGGGGGATTACGAGCAGTACTTC.

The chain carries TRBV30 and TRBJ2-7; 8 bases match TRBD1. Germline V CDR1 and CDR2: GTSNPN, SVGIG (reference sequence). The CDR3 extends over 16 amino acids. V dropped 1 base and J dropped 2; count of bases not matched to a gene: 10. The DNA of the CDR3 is TGTGCCTGGAGTGGAGCAGGGGGCCTCCTCACCTACGAGCAGTACTTC. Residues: CAWSGAGGLLTYEQYF.

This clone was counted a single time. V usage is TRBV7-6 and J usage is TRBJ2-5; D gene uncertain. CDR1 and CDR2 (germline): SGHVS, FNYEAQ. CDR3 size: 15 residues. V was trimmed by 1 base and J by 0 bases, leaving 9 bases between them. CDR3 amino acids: CASSLGGSYQETQYF. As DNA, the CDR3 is TGTGCCAGCAGCTTAGGCGGCAGTTACCAAGAGACCCAGTACTTC. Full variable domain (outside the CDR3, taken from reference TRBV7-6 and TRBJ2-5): GAGVSQSPRYKVTKRGQDVALRCDPISGHVSLYWYRQALGQGPEFLTYFNYEAQQDKSGLPNDRFSAERPEGSISTLTIQRTEQRDSAMYRCASSLGGSYQETQYFGPGTRLLVL.

CDR3 DNA sequence: TGCGCCAGCAGCCCCTCGGGACAGGGGGTGTACGGCACAGATACGCAGTATTTT. It encodes CASSPSGQGVYGTDTQYF. This chain uses TRBV5-1 with TRBJ2-3; 11 bases line up with TRBD1. With V trimmed by 4 bases and J by 1 base, 11 bases remained unmatched. This CDR3 is built from 18 residues. CDR1 SGHRS and CDR2 YFSETQ come from the germline V gene.

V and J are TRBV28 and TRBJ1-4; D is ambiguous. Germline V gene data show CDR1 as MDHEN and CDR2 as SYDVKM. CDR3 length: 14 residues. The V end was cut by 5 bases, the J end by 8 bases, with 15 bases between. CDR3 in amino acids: CASSARVGGEKLFF. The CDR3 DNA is TGTGCCAGCAGTGCACGAGTCGGAGGGGAAAAACTGTTTTTT.

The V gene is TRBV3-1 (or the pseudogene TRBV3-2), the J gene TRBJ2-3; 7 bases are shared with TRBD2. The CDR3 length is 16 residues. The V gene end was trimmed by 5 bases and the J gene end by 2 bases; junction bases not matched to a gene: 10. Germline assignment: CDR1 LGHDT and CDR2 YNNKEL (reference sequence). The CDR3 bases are TGTGCCAGCAGCGAAGGAGCTAGCGGCTTCACAGATACGCAGTATTTT. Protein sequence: CASSEGASGFTDTQYF.

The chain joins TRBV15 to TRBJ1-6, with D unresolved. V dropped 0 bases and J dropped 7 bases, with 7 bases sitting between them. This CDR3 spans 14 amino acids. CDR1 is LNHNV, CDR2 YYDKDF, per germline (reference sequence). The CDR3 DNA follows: TGTGCCACCAGCAGAGATACAGACAATTCACCCCTCCACTTT. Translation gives CATSRDTDNSPLHF.